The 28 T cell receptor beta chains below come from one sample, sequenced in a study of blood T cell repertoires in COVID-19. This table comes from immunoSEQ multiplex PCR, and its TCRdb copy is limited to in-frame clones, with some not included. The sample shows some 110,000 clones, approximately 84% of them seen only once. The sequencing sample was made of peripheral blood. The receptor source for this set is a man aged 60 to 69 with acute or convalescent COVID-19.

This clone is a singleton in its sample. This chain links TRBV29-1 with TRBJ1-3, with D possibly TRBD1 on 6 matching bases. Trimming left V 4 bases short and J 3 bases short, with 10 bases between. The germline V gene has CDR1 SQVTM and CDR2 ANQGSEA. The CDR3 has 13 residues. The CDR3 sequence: CSVAQGRGNTIYF. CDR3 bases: TGCAGCGTTGCTCAGGGGCGTGGAAACACCATATATTTT.

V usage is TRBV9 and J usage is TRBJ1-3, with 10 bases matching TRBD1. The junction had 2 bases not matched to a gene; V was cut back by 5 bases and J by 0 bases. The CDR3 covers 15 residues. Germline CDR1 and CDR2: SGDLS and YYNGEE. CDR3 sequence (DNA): TGTGCCAGCAGGGGACAGGGGTTCTCTGGAAACACCATATATTTT. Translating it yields CASRGQGFSGNTIYF.

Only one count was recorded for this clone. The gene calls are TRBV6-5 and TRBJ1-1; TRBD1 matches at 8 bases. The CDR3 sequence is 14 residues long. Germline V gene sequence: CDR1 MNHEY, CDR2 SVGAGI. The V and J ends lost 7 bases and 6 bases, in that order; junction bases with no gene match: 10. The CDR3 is CASTETGARAEAFF. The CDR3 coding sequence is TGTGCCAGCACCGAGACAGGGGCGAGGGCTGAAGCTTTCTTT.

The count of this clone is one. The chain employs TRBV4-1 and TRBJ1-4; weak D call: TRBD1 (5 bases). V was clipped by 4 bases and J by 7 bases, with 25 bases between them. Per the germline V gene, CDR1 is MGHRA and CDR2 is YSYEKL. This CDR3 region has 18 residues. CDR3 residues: CASSPPFADSLEGEKLFF. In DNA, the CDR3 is TGCGCCAGCAGCCCGCCTTTTGCCGACAGCCTAGAAGGTGAAAAACTGTTTTTT.

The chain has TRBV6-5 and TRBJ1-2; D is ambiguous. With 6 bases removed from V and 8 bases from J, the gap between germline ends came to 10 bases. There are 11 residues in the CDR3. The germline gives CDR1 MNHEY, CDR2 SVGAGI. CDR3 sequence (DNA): TGTGCCAGCAGCGACTACGAAGGCTACACCTTC. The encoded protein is CASSDYEGYTF.

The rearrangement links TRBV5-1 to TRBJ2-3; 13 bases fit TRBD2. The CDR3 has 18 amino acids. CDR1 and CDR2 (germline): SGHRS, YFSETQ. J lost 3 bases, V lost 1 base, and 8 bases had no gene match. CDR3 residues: CASSLTGTSGASTDTQYF. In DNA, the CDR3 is TGCGCCAGCAGCTTGACTGGGACTAGCGGGGCCTCTACAGATACGCAGTATTTT.

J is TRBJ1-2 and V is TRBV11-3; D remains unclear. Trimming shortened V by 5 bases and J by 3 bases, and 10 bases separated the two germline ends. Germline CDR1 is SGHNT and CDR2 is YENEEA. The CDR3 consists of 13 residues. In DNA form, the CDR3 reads TGTGCCAGCAGCCATGACACAGACTATGGCTACACCTTC. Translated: CASSHDTDYGYTF.

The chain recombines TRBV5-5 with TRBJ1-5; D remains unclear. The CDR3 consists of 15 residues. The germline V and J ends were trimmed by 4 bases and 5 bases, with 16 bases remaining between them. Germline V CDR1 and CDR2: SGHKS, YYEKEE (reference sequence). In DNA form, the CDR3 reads TGTGCCAGCAGCCGGGTGTCACTCGGGGATCAGCCCCAGCATTTT. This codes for CASSRVSLGDQPQHF.

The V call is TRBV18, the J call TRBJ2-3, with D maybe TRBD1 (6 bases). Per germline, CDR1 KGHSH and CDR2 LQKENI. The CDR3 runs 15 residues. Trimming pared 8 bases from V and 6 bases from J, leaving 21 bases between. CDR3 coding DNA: TGTGCCAGCGCAATCCGGGACAACCAGCCGGATACGCAGTATTTT. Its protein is CASAIRDNQPDTQYF.

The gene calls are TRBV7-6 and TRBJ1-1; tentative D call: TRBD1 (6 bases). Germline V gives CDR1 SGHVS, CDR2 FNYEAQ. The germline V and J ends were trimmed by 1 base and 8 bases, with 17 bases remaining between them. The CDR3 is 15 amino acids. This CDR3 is CASSLGQQGLREAFF. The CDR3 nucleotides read TGTGCCAGCAGCTTAGGCCAACAGGGCTTGAGGGAAGCTTTCTTT.

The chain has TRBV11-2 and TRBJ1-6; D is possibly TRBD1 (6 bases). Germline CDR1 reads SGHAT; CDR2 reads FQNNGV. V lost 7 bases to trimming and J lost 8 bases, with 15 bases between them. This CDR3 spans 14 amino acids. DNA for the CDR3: TGTGCCAGCACCCGGAACAGGGTGGATTCACCCCTCCACTTT. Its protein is CASTRNRVDSPLHF. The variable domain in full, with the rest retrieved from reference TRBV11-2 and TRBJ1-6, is EAGVAQSPRYKIIEKRQSVAFWCNPISGHATLYWYQQILGQGPKLLIQFQNNGVVDDSQLPKDRFSAERLKGVDSTLKIQPAKLEDSAVYLCASTRNRVDSPLHFGNGTRLTVT.

In DNA, the CDR3 is TGCGCCAGCAGCTTGGCCGGACAGACTGCCAATGAGCAGTTCTTC. Translation: CASSLAGQTANEQFF. The V gene is TRBV5-1, the J gene TRBJ2-1, with D tentatively TRBD1 (6 bases). V was cut by 0 bases and J by 6 bases, with 13 bases left in between. Germline V gives CDR1 SGHRS, CDR2 YFSETQ. There are 15 residues in the CDR3.

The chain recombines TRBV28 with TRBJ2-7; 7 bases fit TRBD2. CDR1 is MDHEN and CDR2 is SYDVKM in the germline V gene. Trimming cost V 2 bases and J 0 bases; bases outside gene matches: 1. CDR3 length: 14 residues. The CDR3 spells CASSLAGDSYEQYF. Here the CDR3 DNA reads TGTGCCAGCAGTTTAGCGGGAGACTCCTACGAGCAGTACTTC.

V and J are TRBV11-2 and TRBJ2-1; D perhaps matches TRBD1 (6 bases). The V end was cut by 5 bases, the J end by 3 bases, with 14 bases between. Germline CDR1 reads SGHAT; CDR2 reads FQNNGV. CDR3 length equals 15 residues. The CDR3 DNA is TGTGCCAGCAGCACTTCGACAGGTATCTACAATGAGCAGTTCTTC. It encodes CASSTSTGIYNEQFF.

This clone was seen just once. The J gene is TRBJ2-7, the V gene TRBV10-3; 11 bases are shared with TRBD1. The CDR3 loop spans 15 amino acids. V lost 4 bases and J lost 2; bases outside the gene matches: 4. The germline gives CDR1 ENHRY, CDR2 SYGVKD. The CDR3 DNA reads TGTGCCATCAGTGTCGGACAGGGGGCTGCCTACGAGCAGTACTTC. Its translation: CAISVGQGAAYEQYF.

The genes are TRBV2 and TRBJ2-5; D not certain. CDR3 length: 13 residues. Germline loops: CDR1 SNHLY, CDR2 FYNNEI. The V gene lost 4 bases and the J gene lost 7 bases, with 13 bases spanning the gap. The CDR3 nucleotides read TGTGCCAGCAGTGTTGAAAGCTCGGGGACCCAGTACTTC. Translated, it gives CASSVESSGTQYF.

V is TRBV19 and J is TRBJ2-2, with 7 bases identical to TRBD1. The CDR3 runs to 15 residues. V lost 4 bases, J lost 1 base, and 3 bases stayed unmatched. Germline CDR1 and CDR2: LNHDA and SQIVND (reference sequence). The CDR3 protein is CASSTRDRNTGELFF. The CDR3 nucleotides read TGTGCCAGTAGTACTAGGGACAGGAACACCGGGGAGCTGTTTTTT.

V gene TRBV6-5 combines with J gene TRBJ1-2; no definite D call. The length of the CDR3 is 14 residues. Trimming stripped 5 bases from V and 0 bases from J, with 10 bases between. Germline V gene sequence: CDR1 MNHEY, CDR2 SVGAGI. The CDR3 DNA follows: TGTGCCAGCAGTCCCTCCCCAGCTAACTATGGCTACACCTTC. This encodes CASSPSPANYGYTF.

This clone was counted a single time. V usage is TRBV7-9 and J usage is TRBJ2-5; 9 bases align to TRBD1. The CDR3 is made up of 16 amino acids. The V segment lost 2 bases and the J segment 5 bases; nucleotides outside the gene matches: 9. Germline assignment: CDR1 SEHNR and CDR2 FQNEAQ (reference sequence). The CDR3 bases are TGTGCCAGCAGCTTAACCGCGGGACAGGGACGCGAGACCCAGTACTTC. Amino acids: CASSLTAGQGRETQYF.

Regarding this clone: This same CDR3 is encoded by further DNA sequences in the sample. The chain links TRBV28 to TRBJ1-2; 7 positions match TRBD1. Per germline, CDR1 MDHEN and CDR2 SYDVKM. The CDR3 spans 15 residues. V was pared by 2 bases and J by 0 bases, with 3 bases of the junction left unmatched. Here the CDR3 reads CASSLLTGANYGYTF. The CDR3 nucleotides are TGTGCCAGCAGTTTACTTACAGGGGCTAACTATGGCTACACCTTC.

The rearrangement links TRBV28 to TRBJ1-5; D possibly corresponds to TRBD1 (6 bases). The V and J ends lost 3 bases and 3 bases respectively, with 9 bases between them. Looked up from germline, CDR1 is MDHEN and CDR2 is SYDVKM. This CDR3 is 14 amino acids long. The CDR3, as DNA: TGTGCCAGCAGTTTGAGGACAGTCAATCAGCCCCAGCATTTT. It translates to CASSLRTVNQPQHF.

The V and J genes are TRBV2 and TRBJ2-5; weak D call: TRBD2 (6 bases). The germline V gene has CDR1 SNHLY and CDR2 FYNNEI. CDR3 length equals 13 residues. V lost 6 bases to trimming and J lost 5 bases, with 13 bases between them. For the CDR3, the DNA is TGTGCCAGCAGGGTGACTAGTTGGGAGACCCAGTACTTC. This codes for CASRVTSWETQYF. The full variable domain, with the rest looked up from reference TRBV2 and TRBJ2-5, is EPEVTQTPSHQVTQMGQEVILRCVPISNHLYFYWYRQILGQKVEFLVSFYNNEISEKSEIFDDQFSVERPDGSNFTLKIRSTKLEDSAMYFCASRVTSWETQYFGPGTRLLVL.

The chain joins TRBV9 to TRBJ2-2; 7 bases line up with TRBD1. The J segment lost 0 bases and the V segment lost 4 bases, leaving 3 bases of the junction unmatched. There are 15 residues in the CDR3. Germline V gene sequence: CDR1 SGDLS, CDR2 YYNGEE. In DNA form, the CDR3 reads TGTGCCAGCAGCCCTGGGACAGCGAACACCGGGGAGCTGTTTTTT. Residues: CASSPGTANTGELFF.

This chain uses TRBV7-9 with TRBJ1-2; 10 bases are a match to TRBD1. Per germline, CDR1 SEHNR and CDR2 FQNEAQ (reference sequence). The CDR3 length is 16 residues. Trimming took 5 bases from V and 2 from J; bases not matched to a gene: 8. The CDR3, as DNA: TGTGCCAGCAGCCATGTAGCGGGACAGGGGAACTATGGCTACACCTTC. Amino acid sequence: CASSHVAGQGNYGYTF.

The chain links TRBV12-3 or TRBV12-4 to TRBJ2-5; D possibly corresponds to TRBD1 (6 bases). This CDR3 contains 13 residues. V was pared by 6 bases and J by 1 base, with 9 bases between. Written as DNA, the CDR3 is TGTGCCAGCAGGGCGGACAGCCAAGAGACCCAGTACTTC. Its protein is CASRADSQETQYF.

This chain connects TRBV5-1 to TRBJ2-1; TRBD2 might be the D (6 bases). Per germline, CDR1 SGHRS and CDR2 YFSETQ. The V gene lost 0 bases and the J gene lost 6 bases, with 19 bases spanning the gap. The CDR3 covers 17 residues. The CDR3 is CASSLAPWGEKTNEQFF. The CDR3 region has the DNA TGCGCCAGCAGCTTGGCCCCTTGGGGGGAGAAGACCAATGAGCAGTTCTTC.

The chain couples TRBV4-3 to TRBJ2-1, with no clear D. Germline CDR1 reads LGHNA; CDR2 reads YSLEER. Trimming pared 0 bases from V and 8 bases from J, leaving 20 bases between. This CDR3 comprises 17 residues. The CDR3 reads CASSQEGLAYYSDEQFF. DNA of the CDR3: TGCGCCAGCAGCCAAGAAGGTCTGGCCTACTACTCGGATGAGCAGTTCTTC.

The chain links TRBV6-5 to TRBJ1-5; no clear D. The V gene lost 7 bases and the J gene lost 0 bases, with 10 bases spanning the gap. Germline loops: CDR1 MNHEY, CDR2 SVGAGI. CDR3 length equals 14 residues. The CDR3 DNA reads TGTGCCAGCACACCCGGGAATAGCAATCAGCCCCAGCATTTT. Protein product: CASTPGNSNQPQHF.